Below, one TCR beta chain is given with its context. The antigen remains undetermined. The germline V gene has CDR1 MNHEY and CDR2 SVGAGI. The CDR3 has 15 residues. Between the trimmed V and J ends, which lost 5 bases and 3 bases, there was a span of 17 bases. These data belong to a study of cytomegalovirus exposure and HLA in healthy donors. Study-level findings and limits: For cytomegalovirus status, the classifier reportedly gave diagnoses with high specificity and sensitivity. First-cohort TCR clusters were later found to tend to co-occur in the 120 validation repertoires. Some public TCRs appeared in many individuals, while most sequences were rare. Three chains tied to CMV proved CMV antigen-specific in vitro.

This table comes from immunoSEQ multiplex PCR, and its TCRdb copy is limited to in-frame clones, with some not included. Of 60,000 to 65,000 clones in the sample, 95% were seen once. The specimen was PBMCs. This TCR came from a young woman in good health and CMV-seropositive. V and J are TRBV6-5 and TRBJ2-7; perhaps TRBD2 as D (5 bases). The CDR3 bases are TGTGCCAGCAGTCCCCCAGCGGCCCGGGGCTACGAGCAGTACTTC. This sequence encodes CASSPPAARGYEQYF.